This T cell receptor beta chain was documented in a study of T cells in localized non-small cell lung cancer. Study results and limitations: Sequencing was restricted to one tumor region; therefore, heterogeneity remains possible.

Germline loops: CDR1 SEHNR, CDR2 FQNEAQ (reference sequence). Trimming stripped 3 bases from V and 6 bases from J, with 17 bases between. The CDR3 is 16 residues long. With regard to this clone: The antigen is unknown.

Method: immunoSEQ multiplex PCR; TCRdb's copy keeps in-frame clones and lacks some. The sample holds roughly 13,000 clones; 84% are singletons and the top ten take 28%. The chain joins TRBV7-9 to TRBJ2-2; tentative D call: TRBD1 (6 bases). This receptor was identified in a male donor older than 55 with stage I squamous cell lung carcinoma. The sequencing used peripheral blood, collected before any cancer treatment. The CDR3 nucleotides read TGTGCCAGCAGCTTCATGGGCAGGGGAACCCCCGGGGAGCTGTTTTTT. It is translated as CASSFMGRGTPGELFF.